This TCR beta chain was profiled in a study of blood T cells in healthy people across ages (dated by TCRdb to the mid-2010s). Notes on the research overall: In model experiments, template switching captured roughly one uniquely barcoded TCR beta cDNA molecule for every two T cells. For two donors (one aged 18 to 29 and one aged 80 or older), the study analyzed two additional independent replicas of 1 million unique cDNA reads from the same blood draw. The study measured age-related changes in TCR beta repertoire diversity using deep sequencing normalized with unique cDNA molecular identifiers. To avoid experimental bias, donors of different ages were distributed randomly across sequencing lanes. The donors were divided into four age groups: young (average around 16 years), middle-aged (about 39), aged (62) and long-lived (approximately 74). The research as a whole found: There was a strong correlation between observed TCR beta diversity and the percentage of naive T cells measured by flow cytometry. Because donor CMV infection status was unknown, age-related changes in expanded clonotypes were potentially confounded. As age increased, observed TCR beta diversity per million T cells dropped in a roughly linear way, and a significant reduction was already evident by age around 41. Compared with the aged group, the long-lived group had more naive CD4+ T cells, fewer expanded clones and increased TCR diversity, suggesting age selection. Because profiling used bulk unsorted PBMCs, naive and antigen-experienced compartments could not be compared conclusively. Estimates of total diversity from one million sequenced T cells were regarded as lower bounds and underestimates.

The germline V gene encodes CDR1 DFQATT and CDR2 SNEGSKA (reference sequence). The CDR3 starts with the cysteine, ends with the phenylalanine, and has 13 residues. The sequence is cut down to CDR3 DNA, 39 bases in frame from base 1. With respect to this clonotype: Its antigen remains undetermined. Germline and junction disagree at one end, which may indicate a read error.

Library preparation used 5' RACE. Sequencing was performed on an Illumina HiSeq 2500. A second PCR of roughly 6 to 11 cycles was run with a J-beta primer mix and a sample-barcoded 5' primer. A unique molecular identifier was introduced onto each TCR beta cDNA molecule by a template-switch 5' adaptor carrying 12 random nucleotides. At least 2.5 million CDR3-containing paired-end reads were obtained from each sample. The Mint cDNA synthesis kit, primed by a TRBC-specific oligonucleotide, was used to synthesize first-strand cDNA from all RNA. Following uracil-DNA glycosylase treatment, a first 18-cycle PCR with universal primers M1SS and BC2_uni_R was performed on all cDNA. For the original study's pipeline: For normalization, 1 million high-quality reads were randomly selected from each sample, with every read carrying a distinct molecular identifier. Instead of being binned into consensus sequences, reads with shared molecular identifiers were discarded. MiTCR, run with a Q25 quality threshold and the strictest error-elimination algorithm, handled CDR3 identification, clonotype clustering and error correction. A nonparametric unseen species model using Euler transformation provided a lower-bound estimate of total TCR beta diversity. In TCRdb, the public reads were trimmed at Q25 with fastp and aligned with MiXCR, with productive beta chains retained. Each entry merges the rows of one CDR3 protein and shows their most common DNA and genes. The V and J calls reflect TCRdb's pipeline rather than the authors' work. Across this sample there are fewer than 1 million distinct CDR3 sequences, with around two fifths seen only once. Roughly 19% of the sample belongs to the ten largest clones.

The 35 to 40 donors, aged roughly 6 to 95 years, were systemically healthy Caucasian individuals from Russia. About 9.8 milliliters of peripheral blood were drawn from each donor into EDTA-treated Vacutainer tubes. PBMCs were isolated by Ficoll-Paque density-gradient centrifugation, with at least 6.5 million obtained per sample. Total RNA was extracted from PBMCs with Trizol reagent, with at least 5 micrograms obtained per sample. For every donor, flow cytometry on a PBMC aliquot measured the percentage of naive CD45RAhigh/CD27high T cells. Recombination joined TRBV20-1 with TRBJ2-1, with no confident D gene call. What was sequenced was blood. The sequence was collected from a man aged 60 to 69 in good health. This receptor has the CDR3 CSAPTRSYNEQFF. The DNA sequence reads TGTAGTGCTCCGACTCGCTCCTACAATGAGCAGTTCTTC.